The sequence of this T cell receptor (beta chain) was determined in a study of molecular identifiers for immune sequencing clone quantification. Findings and caveats of the study: Whereas clones above 20 RNA copies held under 1% of naive-cell molecules, they held over 97% of effector molecules.

This clonotype was seen ten or more times. Antigen unknown. TCRdb passed the PCR reads through MiXCR, listing each CDR3 protein once. This sample has approximately 54,000 distinct CDR3 sequences, with under 30% found just once. Germline V gene data show CDR1 as SGHTA and CDR2 as FQGNSA. This CDR3 region has 15 residues. V was trimmed by 5 bases and J by 4 bases, leaving 17 bases between them. The TCR sequence derives from a human donor in good health. Some libraries in this study had Jurkat cell RNA spiked in. What was sequenced was naive CD8+ T cells from blood, with Jurkat cell RNA spiked in. Subset: FACS-sorted CD8+CD4-CCR7+CD45RA+ naive T cells. V is TRBV7-2 and J is TRBJ1-1; a possible D gene is TRBD1 (6 bases). This CDR3 reads CASSPWEGVGTEAFF. CDR3 in DNA: TGTGCCAGCAGCCCGTGGGAGGGGGTGGGCACTGAAGCTTTCTTT.